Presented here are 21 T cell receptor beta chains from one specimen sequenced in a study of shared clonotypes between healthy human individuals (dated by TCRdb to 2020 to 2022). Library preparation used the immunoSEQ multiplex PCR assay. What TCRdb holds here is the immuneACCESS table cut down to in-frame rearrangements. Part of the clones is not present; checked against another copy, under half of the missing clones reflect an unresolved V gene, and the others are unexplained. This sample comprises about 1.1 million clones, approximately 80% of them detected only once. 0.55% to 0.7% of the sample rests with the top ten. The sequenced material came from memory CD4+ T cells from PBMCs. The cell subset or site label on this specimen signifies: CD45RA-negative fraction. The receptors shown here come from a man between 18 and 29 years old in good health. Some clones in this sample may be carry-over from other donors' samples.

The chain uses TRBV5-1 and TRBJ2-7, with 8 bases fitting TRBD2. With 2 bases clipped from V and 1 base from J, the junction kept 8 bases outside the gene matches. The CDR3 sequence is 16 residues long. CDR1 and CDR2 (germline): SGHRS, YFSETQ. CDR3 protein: CASSFDPAGVSYEQYF. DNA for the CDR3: TGCGCCAGCAGCTTTGATCCAGCGGGAGTATCCTACGAGCAGTACTTC.

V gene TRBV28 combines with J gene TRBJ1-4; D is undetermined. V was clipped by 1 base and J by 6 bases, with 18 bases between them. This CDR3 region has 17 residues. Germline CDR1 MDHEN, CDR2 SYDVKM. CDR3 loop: CASSLYPGLPSHEKLFF. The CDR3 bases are TGTGCCAGCAGTTTATACCCGGGCCTCCCGTCCCATGAAAAACTGTTTTTT. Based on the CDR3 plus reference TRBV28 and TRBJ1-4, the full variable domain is DVKVTQSSRYLVKRTGEKVFLECVQDMDHENMFWYRQDPGLGLRLIYFSYDVKMKEKGDIPEGYSVSREKKERFSLILESASTNQTSMYLCASSLYPGLPSHEKLFFGSGTQLSVL.

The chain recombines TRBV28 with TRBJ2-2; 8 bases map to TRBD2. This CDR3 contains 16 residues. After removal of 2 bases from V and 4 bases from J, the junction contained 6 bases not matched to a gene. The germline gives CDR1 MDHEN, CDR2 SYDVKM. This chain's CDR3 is CASSLLSGSLTGELFF. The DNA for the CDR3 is TGTGCCAGCAGTTTACTAAGCGGGAGCCTCACCGGGGAGCTGTTTTTT. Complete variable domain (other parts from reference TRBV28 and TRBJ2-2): DVKVTQSSRYLVKRTGEKVFLECVQDMDHENMFWYRQDPGLGLRLIYFSYDVKMKEKGDIPEGYSVSREKKERFSLILESASTNQTSMYLCASSLLSGSLTGELFFGEGSRLTVL.

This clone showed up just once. CDR3 nucleotides: TGTGCCAGAGCACCCTGGGACAGGGGGGAAGAGACCCAGTACTTC. Translation: CARAPWDRGEETQYF. V gene TRBV19 combines with J gene TRBJ2-5, with TRBD1 matching 11 bases. The length of the CDR3 is 15 residues. Trimming cost V 9 bases and J 3 bases; bases outside gene matches: 9. Germline assignment: CDR1 LNHDA and CDR2 SQIVND (reference sequence).

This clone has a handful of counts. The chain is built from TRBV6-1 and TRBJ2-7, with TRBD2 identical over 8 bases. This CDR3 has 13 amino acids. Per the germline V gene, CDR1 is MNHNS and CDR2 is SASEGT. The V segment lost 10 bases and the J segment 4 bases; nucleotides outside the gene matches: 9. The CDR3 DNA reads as TGTGCCAACGCAGCGGGAGTAGGGTACGAGCAGTACTTC. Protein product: CANAAGVGYEQYF.

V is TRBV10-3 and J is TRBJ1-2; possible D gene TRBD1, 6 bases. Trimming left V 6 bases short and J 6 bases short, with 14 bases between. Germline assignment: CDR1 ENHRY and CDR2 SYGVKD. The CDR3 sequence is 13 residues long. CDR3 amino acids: CAISLTGTNGYTF. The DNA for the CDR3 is TGTGCCATCAGCCTCACCGGGACAAATGGCTACACCTTC.

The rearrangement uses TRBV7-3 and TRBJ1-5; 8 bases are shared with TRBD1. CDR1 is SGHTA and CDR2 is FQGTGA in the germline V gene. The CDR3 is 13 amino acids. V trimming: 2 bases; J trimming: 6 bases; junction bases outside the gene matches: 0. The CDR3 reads CASSLGTGQPQHF. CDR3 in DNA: TGTGCCAGCAGCTTAGGGACAGGTCAGCCCCAGCATTTT.

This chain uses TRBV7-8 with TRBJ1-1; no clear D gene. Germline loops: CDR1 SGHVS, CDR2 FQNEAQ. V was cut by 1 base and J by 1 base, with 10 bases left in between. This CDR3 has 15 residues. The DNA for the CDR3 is TGTGCCAGCAGCTTAGGCTGGTCCGGGAACACTGAAGCTTTCTTT. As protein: CASSLGWSGNTEAFF.

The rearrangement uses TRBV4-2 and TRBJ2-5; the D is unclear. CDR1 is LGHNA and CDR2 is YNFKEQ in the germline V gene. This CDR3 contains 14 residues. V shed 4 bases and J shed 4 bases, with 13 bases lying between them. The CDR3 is CASSPTGGRETQYF. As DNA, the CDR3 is TGTGCCAGCAGCCCCACCGGTGGGCGAGAGACCCAGTACTTC.

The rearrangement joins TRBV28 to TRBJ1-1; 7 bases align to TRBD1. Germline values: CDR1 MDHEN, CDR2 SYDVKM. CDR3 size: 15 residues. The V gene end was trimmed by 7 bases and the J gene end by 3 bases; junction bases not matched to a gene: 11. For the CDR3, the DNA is TGTGCCAGCATTACTCCGACAGGGTTCCACACTGAAGCTTTCTTT. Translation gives CASITPTGFHTEAFF. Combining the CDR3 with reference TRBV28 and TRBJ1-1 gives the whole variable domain DVKVTQSSRYLVKRTGEKVFLECVQDMDHENMFWYRQDPGLGLRLIYFSYDVKMKEKGDIPEGYSVSREKKERFSLILESASTNQTSMYLCASITPTGFHTEAFFGQGTRLTVV.

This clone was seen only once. The CDR3 DNA reads TGTGCCAGCAGTGATGGGGGAGGCTATGGCTACACCTTC. Its translation: CASSDGGGYGYTF. The chain has TRBV25-1 and TRBJ1-2; possibly TRBD1 for D (5 bases). Trimming removed 3 bases from V and 4 bases from J, with 9 bases in between. CDR3 length equals 13 residues. CDR1 and CDR2 (germline): MGHDK, SYGVNS.

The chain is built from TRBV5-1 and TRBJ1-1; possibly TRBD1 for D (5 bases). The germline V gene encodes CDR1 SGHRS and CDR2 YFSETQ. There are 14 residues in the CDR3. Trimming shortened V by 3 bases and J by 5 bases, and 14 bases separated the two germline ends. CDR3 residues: CASSSATGGTEAFF. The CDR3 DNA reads TGCGCCAGCAGCTCCGCAACTGGGGGTACTGAAGCTTTCTTT.

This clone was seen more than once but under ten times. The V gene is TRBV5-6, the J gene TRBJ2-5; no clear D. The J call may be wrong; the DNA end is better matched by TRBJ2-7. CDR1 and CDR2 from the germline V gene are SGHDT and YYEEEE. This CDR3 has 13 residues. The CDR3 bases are TGTGCCAGCAGCCCCTGGGAAGACTACGAGCAGTACTTC. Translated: CASSPWEDYEQYF.

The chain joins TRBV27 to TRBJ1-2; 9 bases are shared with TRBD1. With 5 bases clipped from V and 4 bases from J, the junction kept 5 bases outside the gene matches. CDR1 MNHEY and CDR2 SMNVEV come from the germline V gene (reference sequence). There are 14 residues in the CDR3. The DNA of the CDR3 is TGTGCCAGCAGTAAGGGACAGGGTCTCTATGGCTACACCTTC. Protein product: CASSKGQGLYGYTF.

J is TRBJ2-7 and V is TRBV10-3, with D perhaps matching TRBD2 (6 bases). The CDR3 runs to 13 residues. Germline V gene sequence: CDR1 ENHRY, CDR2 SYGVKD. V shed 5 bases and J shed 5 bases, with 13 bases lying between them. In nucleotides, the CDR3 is TGTGCCATCAGTCGAGGGGAGGCGAACGAGCAGTACTTC. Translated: CAISRGEANEQYF.

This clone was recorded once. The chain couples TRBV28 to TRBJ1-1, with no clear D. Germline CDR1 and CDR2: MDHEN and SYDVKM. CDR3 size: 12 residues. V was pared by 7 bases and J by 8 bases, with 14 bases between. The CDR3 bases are TGTGCCAGCAACCTATTAGGGTTCGAAGCTTTCTTT. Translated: CASNLLGFEAFF.

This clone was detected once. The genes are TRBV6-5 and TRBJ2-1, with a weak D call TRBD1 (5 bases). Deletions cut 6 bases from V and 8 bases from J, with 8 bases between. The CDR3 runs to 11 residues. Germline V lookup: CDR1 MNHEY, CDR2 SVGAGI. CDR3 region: CASSKGYEQFF. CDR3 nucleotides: TGTGCCAGCAGCAAGGGGTATGAGCAGTTCTTC.

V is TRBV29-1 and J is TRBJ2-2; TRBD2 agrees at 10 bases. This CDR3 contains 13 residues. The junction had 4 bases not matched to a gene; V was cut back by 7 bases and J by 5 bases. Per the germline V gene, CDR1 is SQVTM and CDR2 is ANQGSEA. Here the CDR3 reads CSGGLAATGELFF. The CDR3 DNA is TGCAGCGGCGGACTAGCGGCTACCGGGGAGCTGTTTTTT.

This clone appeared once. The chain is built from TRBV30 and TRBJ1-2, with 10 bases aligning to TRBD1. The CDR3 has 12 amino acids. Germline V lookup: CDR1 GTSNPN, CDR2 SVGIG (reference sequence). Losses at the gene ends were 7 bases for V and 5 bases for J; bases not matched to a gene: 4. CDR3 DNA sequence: TGTGCCTCCAGACAGGGGGCATATGGCTACACCTTC. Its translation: CASRQGAYGYTF.

The CDR3 region is CASSLFGLAGTYYEQYF. CDR3 DNA: TGTGCCAGCAGTTTATTTGGACTAGCTGGGACCTACTACGAGCAGTACTTC. The chain has TRBV28 and TRBJ2-7; TRBD2 aligns across 8 bases. The CDR3 loop spans 17 amino acids. The ends lost 1 base at V and 3 bases at J; junction bases unmatched: 11. CDR1 and CDR2 (germline): MDHEN, SYDVKM.

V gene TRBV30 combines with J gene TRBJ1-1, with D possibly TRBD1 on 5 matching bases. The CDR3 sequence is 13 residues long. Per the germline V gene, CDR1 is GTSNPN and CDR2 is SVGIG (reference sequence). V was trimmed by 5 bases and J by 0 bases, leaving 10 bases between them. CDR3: CAWGTEMNTEAFF. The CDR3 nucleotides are TGTGCCTGGGGGACGGAGATGAACACTGAAGCTTTCTTT.